What follows is one T cell receptor beta chain and its context. The sample originates from a study of blood T cell repertoires in COVID-19. The wider study: Some COVID-19 samples were acute and others convalescent; all came from the United States, Italy and Spain. From T cells, B-cell-depleted T cells, or PBMCs came the material, which was cDNA or gDNA.

Germline CDR1 reads MGHRA; CDR2 reads YSYEKL. The CDR3 sequence is 18 residues long. Trimming removed 3 bases from V and 5 bases from J; junction bases left unmatched: 9. Original processing notes: Amplification with reference gene primers provided the estimates of nucleated cell counts. TCRdb's copy holds only in-frame clones and misses some; the assay was immunoSEQ multiplex PCR. The D gene and trimming were derived from the DNA, and the V and J assignments and clone size from that table. The data hold 100,000 to 120,000 clones, with more than 70% observed a single time. The sequencing input was peripheral blood. The sequence derives from a woman aged 45 to 65 with acute or convalescent COVID-19. The chain is built from TRBV4-1 and TRBJ2-1, with 14 bases matching TRBD2. CDR3 sequence (DNA): TGCGCCAGCAGCCACCCGACTAGCGGGAGGGCCAGGGACAATGAGCAGTTCTTC. It encodes CASSHPTSGRARDNEQFF.